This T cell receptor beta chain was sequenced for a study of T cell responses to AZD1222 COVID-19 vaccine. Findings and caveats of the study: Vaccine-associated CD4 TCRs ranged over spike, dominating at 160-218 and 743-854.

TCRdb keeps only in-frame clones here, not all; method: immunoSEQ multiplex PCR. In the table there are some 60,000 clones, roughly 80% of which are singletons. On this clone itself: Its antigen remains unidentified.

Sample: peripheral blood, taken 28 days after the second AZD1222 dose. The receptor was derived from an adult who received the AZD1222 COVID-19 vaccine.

The CDR3 region is CAISTSGSTDTQYF. CDR3 in DNA: TGTGCCATCAGTACTAGTGGGAGTACAGATACGCAGTATTTT. The rearrangement joins TRBV10-3 to TRBJ2-3; D may be TRBD2 (5 bases). Per germline, CDR1 ENHRY and CDR2 SYGVKD. Trimming left V 5 bases short and J 3 bases short, with 12 bases between. The CDR3 length is 14 residues.